A single sample is the source of the 30 T cell receptor beta chains below, sequenced in a study of T cell repertoires in cytomegalovirus infection. TCRdb re-called the reads through MiXCR, storing one row per CDR3 protein. The repertoire includes some 440,000 distinct CDR3 sequences, 25% to 40% of them detected once, and approximately 15% sits in the top ten. Sequences were obtained from PBMCs. These receptors were taken from a human donor in good health (CMV status not recorded). Some clones in this sample may be carry-over from other donors' samples.

Only a few counts were recorded for this clonotype. This chain connects TRBV6-6 to TRBJ1-1; tentative D call: TRBD1 (5 bases). There are 13 residues in the CDR3. Trimming shortened V by 5 bases and J by 1 base, and 8 bases separated the two germline ends. The V gene's germline CDR1 is MNHNY and CDR2 SVGAGI (reference sequence). The CDR3 loop reads CASSITGNTEAFF. The CDR3 coding sequence is TGTGCCAGCAGTATCACAGGGAACACTGAAGCTTTCTTT.

This clonotype was counted only a few times. This chain uses TRBV6-1 with TRBJ1-4; D might be TRBD1 (6 bases). CDR3 length: 16 amino acids. Germline loops: CDR1 MNHNS, CDR2 SASEGT. V shed 6 bases and J shed 3 bases, with 17 bases lying between them. CDR3 nucleotide sequence: TGTGCCAGCAGCTCCCCCCTCAGGGGTGCTAATGAAAAACTGTTTTTT. Amino acids: CASSSPLRGANEKLFF.

This clonotype was counted a few times. V usage is TRBV12-3 or TRBV12-4 and J usage is TRBJ2-5; D is perhaps TRBD2 (6 bases). V was trimmed by 3 bases and J by 2 bases, leaving 10 bases between them. The CDR3 contains 14 residues. This CDR3 is CASSFPGTQETQYF. The CDR3 coding sequence is TGTGCCAGCAGTTTCCCCGGGACTCAAGAGACCCAGTACTTC.

Comment on this clonotype: Since a much larger clone is just one base distant, this may be a read error. The chain links TRBV7-8 to TRBJ1-5; no clear D. The CDR3 extends over 18 amino acids. Germline V lookup: CDR1 SGHVS, CDR2 FQNEAQ. The CDR3 reads CVSSLAPYSFSSNQPQHF. CDR3 nucleotide sequence: TGTGTCAGCAGCTTAGCACCTTACAGTTTTTCTAGCAATCAGCCCCAGCATTTT.

In this sample, this clonotype turned up a few times. The chain links TRBV12-3 or TRBV12-4 to TRBJ1-5; tentatively, D is TRBD1 (5 bases). Trimming took off 2 bases at V and 3 bases at J, with 14 bases between the two ends. The CDR3 spans 16 residues. CDR3 sequence (DNA): TGTGCCAGCAGTTTAACCCCAACAGGACCCAATCAGCCCCAGCATTTT. This gives the protein CASSLTPTGPNQPQHF.

The CDR3 DNA reads as TGTGCCAGCAGCTTGGGCTCGGGACAGGGGGCGAGTGACTATGGCTACACCTTC. Its protein is CASSLGSGQGASDYGYTF. The rearrangement links TRBV11-2 to TRBJ1-2, with TRBD1 identical over 12 bases. Germline assignment: CDR1 SGHAT and CDR2 FQNNGV. The trim removed 3 bases at V and 3 bases at J, leaving 11 bases unmatched. The CDR3 consists of 18 residues.

This clonotype appeared many times. One end of the junction fails to match germline, which may point to a read error. The J gene is TRBJ2-2, the V gene TRBV7-7, with 10 positions matching TRBD2. CDR1 and CDR2 from the germline V gene are SSHAT and FNYEAQ (reference sequence). The CDR3 sequence is 16 residues long. The chain's CDR3 is CASSLEAGGFAGELFF. CDR3 bases: TGTGCTAGCAGCTTAGAAGCGGGGGGGTTCGCCGGGGAGCTGTTTTTT.

There are a few counts of this clonotype. This sequence joins TRBV6-9 and TRBJ2-1; TRBD1 matches at 7 bases. The ends lost 10 bases at V and 2 bases at J; junction bases unmatched: 5. CDR3 length: 13 residues. Germline V lookup: CDR1 MNHGY, CDR2 SVAAGI. This CDR3 reads CATKTGPYNEQFF. In nucleotides, the CDR3 is TGTGCCACCAAGACAGGGCCCTACAATGAGCAGTTCTTC.

This clonotype was recorded at least ten times. This rearrangement joins TRBV12-3 or TRBV12-4 to TRBJ1-6, with D tentatively TRBD1 (6 bases). The CDR3 is made up of 16 amino acids. V lost 6 bases, J lost 5 bases, and 17 bases lay in between. The chain's CDR3 is CASSPRQGRDNSPLHF. The DNA for the CDR3 is TGTGCCAGCAGCCCTAGGCAGGGGCGCGATAATTCACCCCTCCACTTT.

Notes on this clonotype: A read error may explain this, as a much larger clone is one base away. The J gene is TRBJ1-2, the V gene TRBV12-3 or TRBV12-4; maybe TRBD1 (6 bases). The CDR3 runs to 14 residues. V was clipped by 7 bases and J by 3 bases, with 15 bases between them. This CDR3 reads CASIGGGADYGYTF. The DNA of the CDR3 is TGTGCCAGCATTGGGGGGGGCGCGGACTATGGCTACACCTTC.

This clonotype was detected only a few times. The CDR3 DNA sequence: TGTGCTGAGACAGGGGAGGAGACCCAGTACTTC. Residues: CAETGEETQYF. The V call is TRBV7-6, the J call TRBJ2-5; 8 nucleotides match TRBD1. The length of the CDR3 is 11 residues. CDR1 and CDR2 (germline): SGHVS, FNYEAQ.

This clonotype was seen a handful of times. This chain links TRBV6-1 with TRBJ2-7; D might be TRBD1 (5 bases). Trimming took off 2 bases at V and 4 bases at J, with 12 bases between the two ends. CDR1 and CDR2 from the germline V gene are MNHNS and SASEGT. The CDR3 spans 14 residues. Here the CDR3 reads CASSERQGRYEQYF. As DNA, the CDR3 is TGTGCCAGCAGTGAAAGGCAGGGCCGATACGAGCAGTACTTC.

The chain joins TRBV7-2 to TRBJ1-3; 7 bases align to TRBD1. The CDR3 runs 17 residues. Germline V gives CDR1 SGHTA, CDR2 FQGNSA. With 3 bases clipped from V and 0 bases from J, the junction kept 8 bases outside the gene matches. The CDR3 loop reads CASSFPTGALSGNTIYF. In DNA form, the CDR3 reads TGTGCCAGCAGCTTCCCTACAGGGGCTCTCTCTGGAAACACCATATATTTT.

There are many counts of this clonotype. The V and J genes are TRBV28 and TRBJ1-5, with a possible D match to TRBD1 (5 bases). The CDR3 covers 15 residues. Trimming left V 5 bases short and J 7 bases short, with 18 bases between. The germline CDR1 and CDR2 sequences are MDHEN and SYDVKM. CDR3 in amino acids: CASSLRRPPGQPQHF. CDR3 sequence (DNA): TGTGCCAGCAGTCTCCGACGGCCCCCAGGGCAGCCCCAGCATTTT.

The sample holds a few counts of this clonotype. V usage is TRBV10-3 and J usage is TRBJ1-1; the D is unclear. V lost 8 bases and J lost 1, with 11 bases in between. CDR3 size: 13 residues. Germline assignment: CDR1 ENHRY and CDR2 SYGVKD. The CDR3 region is CAISTKTNTEAFF. CDR3 DNA sequence: TGTGCCATCTCGACAAAGACGAACACTGAAGCTTTCTTT.

This clonotype was counted many times. The CDR3 here is CASSRRGAYEQYF. The CDR3, as DNA: TGTGCCAGCAGCCGGCGGGGGGCCTACGAGCAGTACTTC. The rearrangement uses TRBV7-2 and TRBJ2-7, with 8 bases that match TRBD2. J gave up 2 bases and V 5 bases, and 2 bases lay outside the gene matches. The CDR3 contains 13 residues. Germline CDR1 is SGHTA and CDR2 is FQGNSA. Full variable domain (rest looked up from reference TRBV7-2 and TRBJ2-7): GAGVSQSPSNKVTEKGKDVELRCDPISGHTALYWYRQSLGQGLEFLIYFQGNSAPDKSGLPSDRFSAERTGGSVSTLTIQRTQQEDSAVYLCASSRRGAYEQYFGPGTRLTVT.

There are a few counts of this clonotype. The rearrangement links TRBV2 to TRBJ1-1; D unclear. This CDR3 comprises 15 residues. Deletions cut 6 bases from V and 4 bases from J, with 18 bases between. From germline, CDR1 is SNHLY and CDR2 FYNNEI. Here the CDR3 reads CASSWPVLGSTEAFF. CDR3 nucleotides: TGTGCCAGCAGCTGGCCAGTTTTGGGGAGCACTGAAGCTTTCTTT.

With respect to this clonotype: Since the CDR3 does not end with the conserved phenylalanine or tryptophan, this likely comes from a read error. The chain couples TRBV12-3 or TRBV12-4 to TRBJ2-1, with D possibly matching TRBD1 (5 bases). The CDR3 consists of 14 residues. Trimming took off 6 bases at V and 3 bases at J, with 12 bases between the two ends. The CDR3 DNA is TGTGCCAGCAGAAGAACGACAGACTACAATGAGCAGTTCTTA. Translated: CASRRTTDYNEQFL.

The chain couples TRBV7-2 to TRBJ2-5; 8 bases line up with TRBD2. The CDR3 consists of 18 residues. Germline loops: CDR1 SGHTA, CDR2 FQGNSA. With 5 bases clipped from V and 2 bases from J, the junction kept 16 bases outside the gene matches. CDR3 coding DNA: TGTGCCAGCAGCCTTTTAGGGAGCGGGGGAGGGGGACAAGAGACCCAGTACTTC. Translated, it gives CASSLLGSGGGGQETQYF.

The count of this clonotype is one. This may arise from a read error, as a much more abundant clone is one base away. This sequence joins TRBV7-9 and TRBJ1-3; D gene unclear. Germline V gene sequence: CDR1 SEHNR, CDR2 FQNEAQ (reference sequence). V was shortened by 5 bases and J by 0 bases, with 8 bases between the two germline ends. The length of the CDR3 is 14 residues. The CDR3 sequence is CASSPDTSGNTIYF. CDR3 nucleotide sequence: TGTGCCAGCAGCCCCGACACCTCTGGAAACACCATATATTTT.

To note about this clonotype: It may be a read error: a sequence one base away is much more abundant. The V gene is TRBV7-9, the J gene TRBJ2-3, with a weak D call TRBD2 (6 bases). The CDR3 is made up of 16 amino acids. CDR1 and CDR2 (germline): SEHNR, FQNEAQ (reference sequence). In nucleotides, the CDR3 is TGTGCCAGCCGTTCCCCCCGGGACTCTTTAGCAGATACGCAGTCTTTT. Its translation is CASRSPRDSLADTQSF.

The rearrangement links TRBV19 to TRBJ1-2, with D uncertain. Germline V lookup: CDR1 LNHDA, CDR2 SQIVND (reference sequence). The CDR3 runs 12 residues. V was cut by 8 bases and J by 4 bases, with 11 bases left in between. The CDR3 here is CASRIGTYGYTF. CDR3 sequence (DNA): TGTGCCAGTCGGATCGGCACCTATGGCTACACCTTC.

This clonotype showed up just a few times. The chain combines TRBV7-8 with TRBJ1-6; 7 nucleotides align to TRBD1. Germline CDR1 SGHVS, CDR2 FQNEAQ. This CDR3 spans 15 amino acids. The J segment lost 5 bases and the V segment lost 5 bases, leaving 6 bases of the junction unmatched. CDR3 sequence (DNA): TGTGCCAGCAGCGTCACTACAGGGGATAATTCACCCCTCCACTTT. This sequence encodes CASSVTTGDNSPLHF.

This clonotype was seen more than once but under ten times. The chain is built from TRBV28 and TRBJ2-7; D may be TRBD1 (5 bases). Trimming pared 2 bases from V and 2 bases from J, leaving 10 bases between. Germline-derived CDR1 and CDR2 are MDHEN and SYDVKM. This CDR3 contains 14 residues. The CDR3 reads CASSLRQGTYEQYF. CDR3 nucleotide sequence: TGTGCCAGCAGTTTACGTCAGGGAACCTACGAGCAGTACTTC.

This clonotype was found many times. The genes are TRBV6-6 and TRBJ2-3; 8 bases match TRBD2. The CDR3 has 14 residues. J gave up 2 bases and V 4 bases, and 2 bases lay outside the gene matches. The V gene's germline CDR1 is MNHNY and CDR2 SVGAGI (reference sequence). In nucleotides, the CDR3 is TGTGCCAGCAGTTTACTAGCGGCCACAGATACGCAGTATTTT. This codes for CASSLLAATDTQYF.

As for this clonotype: A much more abundant neighbour one base away suggests this may be a read error. V gene TRBV7-2 combines with J gene TRBJ2-1; D possibly corresponds to TRBD2 (5 bases). The CDR3 runs to 13 residues. CDR1 and CDR2 from the germline V gene are SGHTA and FQGNSA. The CDR3 sequence: CASSGESYNEKFF. CDR3 sequence (DNA): TGTGCCAGCAGCGGGGAGTCCTACAATGAGAAGTTCTTC.

This clonotype was seen at least ten times. The chain uses TRBV4-1 and TRBJ2-3; D is undetermined. CDR1 MGHRA and CDR2 YSYEKL come from the germline V gene. V was pared by 8 bases and J by 1 base, with 10 bases between. CDR3 length equals 13 residues. The DNA for the CDR3 is TGCGCCAGCGGAGCCCCTCGCACAGATACGCAGTATTTT. This sequence encodes CASGAPRTDTQYF.

This clonotype showed up just a few times. CDR3 in amino acids: CASSFDGIVYGYTF. In nucleotides, the CDR3 is TGTGCCAGCAGTTTCGACGGGATAGTCTATGGCTACACCTTC. The chain employs TRBV28 and TRBJ1-2; unclear D gene. Germline CDR1 MDHEN, CDR2 SYDVKM. The CDR3 totals 14 residues. Trimming left V 3 bases short and J 4 bases short, with 12 bases between.

The rearrangement uses TRBV20-1 and TRBJ1-2; D might be TRBD1 (5 bases). Looked up from germline, CDR1 is DFQATT and CDR2 is SNEGSKA (reference sequence). Trimming stripped 5 bases from V and 6 bases from J, with 19 bases between. This CDR3 has 14 amino acids. This chain's CDR3 is CSAYDDSDLDGYTF. The CDR3 coding sequence is TGCAGTGCTTACGATGACAGTGACCTGGATGGCTACACCTTC.

The table lists this clonotype with many counts. The rearrangement uses TRBV7-2 and TRBJ2-5, with 10 bases lining up with TRBD2. Unmatched junction bases numbered 17, after V lost 2 bases and J lost 5 bases. This CDR3 is built from 19 residues. Germline V gives CDR1 SGHTA, CDR2 FQGNSA. The CDR3 DNA follows: TGTGCCAGCAGCTTAAGGAAGGGGTCTAGCGGGAGCGTGGGGGAGACCCAGTACTTC. It yields the protein CASSLRKGSSGSVGETQYF.